What follows are 30 T cell receptor beta chains derived from one specimen sequenced in a study of blood T cell repertoires in COVID-19. The method was immunoSEQ multiplex PCR; TCRdb's version includes in-frame clones alone and lacks a portion of them. This sample has around 120,000 clones; 75% to 90% occur once, and the top ten carry 32%. The sample was peripheral blood. The receptors here all came from a woman older than 75 with acute or convalescent COVID-19.

This chain uses TRBV4-1 with TRBJ1-1; 10 bases are shared with TRBD1. The CDR3 covers 13 residues. Trimming at V came to 3 bases and at J to 8 bases, leaving 3 bases not matched to a gene. Germline CDR1 MGHRA, CDR2 YSYEKL. The CDR3 sequence is CASSQSGQGEAFF. CDR3 DNA sequence: TGCGCCAGCAGCCAGTCGGGACAGGGGGAAGCTTTCTTT.

The gene calls are TRBV10-2 and TRBJ2-7; D perhaps matches TRBD1 (6 bases). This CDR3 region has 14 residues. CDR1 is WSHSY, CDR2 SAAADI, per germline. V dropped 2 bases and J dropped 2 bases, with 10 bases sitting between them. The DNA of the CDR3 is TGCGCCAGCAGTGAGAACAGGGTGCCCTACGAGCAGTACTTC. Its translation is CASSENRVPYEQYF.

The chain is built from TRBV6-6 and TRBJ2-7; 7 nucleotides line up with TRBD1. Per germline, CDR1 MNHNY and CDR2 SVGAGI (reference sequence). After removal of 7 bases from V and 3 bases from J, the junction contained 9 bases not matched to a gene. The CDR3 has 14 amino acids. CDR3 nucleotide sequence: TGTGCCAGCACCAAGGGGGCGGGTAGCTACGAGCAGTACTTC. It codes for CASTKGAGSYEQYF.

This clone was seen just once. The rearrangement joins TRBV7-9 to TRBJ1-1; 11 bases align to TRBD1. The CDR3 contains 13 residues. Germline assignment: CDR1 SEHNR and CDR2 FQNEAQ (reference sequence). V dropped 5 bases and J dropped 4; count of bases not matched to a gene: 0. The CDR3 protein is CASSGQGATEAFF. CDR3 coding DNA: TGTGCCAGCAGCGGACAGGGGGCCACTGAAGCTTTCTTT.

J is TRBJ2-7 and V is TRBV29-1, with D uncertain. The ends were cut back, 4 bases at V and 3 bases at J, with 7 bases in the middle. The CDR3 extends over 11 amino acids. Germline CDR1 and CDR2: SQVTM and ANQGSEA. The CDR3 is CSVVAGYEQYF. The CDR3 nucleotides read TGCAGCGTTGTAGCTGGCTACGAGCAGTACTTC.

The V call is TRBV29-1, the J call TRBJ1-1; D unresolved. CDR3 size: 11 residues. V was cut by 7 bases and J by 2 bases, with 8 bases left in between. The germline V gene encodes CDR1 SQVTM and CDR2 ANQGSEA. For the CDR3, the DNA is TGCAGCGCCTCCCCCAACACTGAAGCTTTCTTT. It specifies CSASPNTEAFF.

The V and J genes are TRBV19 and TRBJ2-3, with TRBD2 matching over 10 bases. Trimming removed 9 bases from V and 1 base from J; junction bases left unmatched: 1. Germline V lookup: CDR1 LNHDA, CDR2 SQIVND (reference sequence). The CDR3 is 13 residues long. The CDR3 DNA reads TGTGCCAGCGGACTAGCGGGCACAGATACGCAGTATTTT. This gives the protein CASGLAGTDTQYF.

The V and J genes are TRBV7-9 and TRBJ2-1; 14 bases match TRBD2. Germline V lookup: CDR1 SEHNR, CDR2 FQNEAQ (reference sequence). The trim removed 4 bases at V and 9 bases at J, leaving 5 bases unmatched. The CDR3 loop spans 15 amino acids. Here the CDR3 reads CASSSPGLAGVEQFF. CDR3 bases: TGTGCCAGCAGCTCTCCGGGACTAGCGGGGGTTGAGCAGTTCTTC.

V usage is TRBV13 and J usage is TRBJ2-2; the D gene is possibly TRBD1 (5 bases). CDR1 PRHDT and CDR2 FYEKMQ come from the germline V gene (reference sequence). The ends were cut back, 2 bases at V and 9 bases at J, with 16 bases in the middle. The CDR3 totals 15 residues. CDR3 loop: CASSLRGSPERELFF. The CDR3 bases are TGTGCCAGCAGCTTAAGGGGCAGCCCGGAAAGGGAGCTGTTTTTT.

The J gene is TRBJ1-6, the V gene TRBV5-6, with 8 bases fitting TRBD1. Germline V gives CDR1 SGHDT, CDR2 YYEEEE. CDR3 length equals 19 residues. J gave up 0 bases and V 0 bases, and 8 bases lay outside the gene matches. CDR3 DNA: TGTGCCAGCAGCTTGGGCAGGGGGCCTTCAAGCTCCTATAATTCACCCCTCCACTTT. Translated, it gives CASSLGRGPSSSYNSPLHF.

This chain uses TRBV5-1 with TRBJ2-1, with 8 bases identical to TRBD2. J was trimmed by 7 bases and V by 4 bases; bases with no gene match: 16. The germline gives CDR1 SGHRS, CDR2 YFSETQ. The CDR3 runs 17 residues. In nucleotides, the CDR3 is TGCGCCAGCAGCCTCGACCTCGGGGGGGCCGGAGTGAATGAGCAGTTCTTC. Translated: CASSLDLGGAGVNEQFF.

The rearrangement links TRBV15 to TRBJ2-6; possible D gene TRBD2, 6 bases. CDR1 LNHNV and CDR2 YYDKDF come from the germline V gene (reference sequence). Trimming left V 0 bases short and J 0 bases short, with 12 bases between. This CDR3 has 18 amino acids. DNA for the CDR3: TGTGCCACCAGCAGAGATATGGGACTGAGCTCTGGGGCCAACGTCCTGACTTTC. Its protein is CATSRDMGLSSGANVLTF.

This clone has only a few counts. This chain links TRBV6-5 with TRBJ2-1, with no clear D. The CDR3 extends over 16 amino acids. Germline assignment: CDR1 MNHEY and CDR2 SVGAGI. The germline V and J ends were trimmed by 0 bases and 5 bases, with 14 bases remaining between them. This CDR3 reads CASSYSWAISNNEQFF. The CDR3 DNA follows: TGTGCCAGCAGTTACTCGTGGGCGATAAGCAACAATGAGCAGTTCTTC.

V is TRBV5-1 and J is TRBJ2-5, with 10 bases matching TRBD2. Trimming at V came to 6 bases and at J to 4 bases, leaving 6 bases not matched to a gene. The germline CDR1 and CDR2 sequences are SGHRS and YFSETQ. This CDR3 is 14 amino acids long. The DNA of the CDR3 is TGCGCCAGCACGAGCGGGGGGGCCCGAGAGACCCAGTACTTC. Its translation: CASTSGGARETQYF.

This sequence joins TRBV7-9 and TRBJ2-7; D remains ambiguous. V shed 7 bases and J shed 3 bases, with 7 bases lying between them. Germline values: CDR1 SEHNR, CDR2 FQNEAQ (reference sequence). The CDR3 has 11 amino acids. CDR3 amino acids: CASMAGYEQYF. The CDR3 region has the DNA TGTGCCAGCATGGCAGGCTACGAGCAGTACTTC.

The chain is built from TRBV6-5 and TRBJ2-7; D may be TRBD2 (5 bases). The V gene's germline CDR1 is MNHEY and CDR2 SVGAGI. Trimming cost V 0 bases and J 0 bases, with 9 bases left between them. The length of the CDR3 is 15 residues. DNA for the CDR3: TGTGCCAGCAGTTACTCTGGACGGGACTCCTACGAGCAGTACTTC. Translating gives CASSYSGRDSYEQYF.

The rearrangement links TRBV24-1 to TRBJ1-2; 8 nucleotides align to TRBD1. This CDR3 has 17 amino acids. Germline V gives CDR1 KGHDR, CDR2 SFDVKD. The trim removed 3 bases at V and 4 bases at J, leaving 12 bases unmatched. The CDR3 nucleotides read TGTGCCACCAGTGATGCCAGGGGGCAGGAGTTAGGCTATGGCTACACCTTC. It yields the protein CATSDARGQELGYGYTF.

This chain links TRBV6-5 with TRBJ2-7, with D possibly TRBD2 on 6 matching bases. With 7 bases removed from V and 6 bases from J, the gap between germline ends came to 16 bases. CDR1 is MNHEY, CDR2 SVGAGI, per germline. This CDR3 has 13 amino acids. As DNA, the CDR3 is TGTGCCAGCAATACTCCGTTCGGGGGCGAGCAGTACTTC. It yields the protein CASNTPFGGEQYF.

The rearrangement joins TRBV11-2 to TRBJ2-2, with D perhaps matching TRBD2 (6 bases). V lost 2 bases and J 7 bases, leaving 23 bases between the germline ends. The germline CDR1 and CDR2 sequences are SGHAT and FQNNGV. This CDR3 is built from 18 residues. CDR3 nucleotide sequence: TGTGCCAGCAGCTTAAGGGATTGGGTAGCGGCAGTAGGCGGGGAGCTGTTTTTT. It is translated as CASSLRDWVAAVGGELFF. Full variable domain (remainder filled in from reference TRBV11-2 and TRBJ2-2): EAGVAQSPRYKIIEKRQSVAFWCNPISGHATLYWYQQILGQGPKLLIQFQNNGVVDDSQLPKDRFSAERLKGVDSTLKIQPAKLEDSAVYLCASSLRDWVAAVGGELFFGEGSRLTVL.

V and J are TRBV24-1 and TRBJ2-2, with D perhaps TRBD2 (7 bases). The germline CDR1 and CDR2 sequences are KGHDR and SFDVKD. Trimming took 7 bases from V and 4 from J, leaving 18 bases between them. This CDR3 has 16 residues. CDR3 sequence: CATRGGPSLSTGELFF. The CDR3 DNA follows: TGTGCCACCAGGGGGGGGCCCTCTCTGTCCACCGGGGAGCTGTTTTTT.

This chain's CDR3 is CASSRQQGASEAFF. The CDR3, as DNA: TGTGCCAGCAGCCGACAACAGGGGGCCTCTGAAGCTTTCTTT. The chain is built from TRBV6-2 or TRBV6-3 and TRBJ1-1; TRBD1 matches at 9 bases. Trimming at V came to 6 bases and at J to 6 bases, leaving 8 bases not matched to a gene. Per the germline V gene, CDR1 is MNHEY and CDR2 is SVGEGT. The CDR3 contains 14 residues.

The V and J genes are TRBV18 and TRBJ2-5; D might be TRBD1 (6 bases). CDR3 length: 14 residues. Germline CDR1 KGHSH, CDR2 LQKENI. Trimming shortened V by 4 bases and J by 4 bases, and 13 bases separated the two germline ends. CDR3 residues: CASSRTGMGETQYF. CDR3 coding DNA: TGTGCCAGCTCACGCACAGGGATGGGAGAGACCCAGTACTTC.

This chain connects TRBV27 to TRBJ2-7; 11 bases are shared with TRBD2. Germline trimming cut 6 bases from V and 4 bases from J; bases unmatched to any gene: 5. The CDR3 sequence is 14 residues long. In germline, CDR1 is MNHEY, CDR2 SMNVEV (reference sequence). Here the CDR3 reads CASRMGLAVYEQYF. For the CDR3, the DNA is TGTGCCAGCAGAATGGGACTAGCGGTTTACGAGCAGTACTTC.

V usage is TRBV10-3 and J usage is TRBJ1-5, with D maybe TRBD1 (6 bases). The CDR3 is 15 residues long. Germline V gives CDR1 ENHRY, CDR2 SYGVKD. V dropped 1 base and J dropped 2 bases, with 9 bases sitting between them. CDR3 DNA sequence: TGTGCCATCAGTGAGTTTCCAGGGGGCAATCAGCCCCAGCATTTT. It codes for CAISEFPGGNQPQHF.

The chain combines TRBV5-6 with TRBJ1-2; TRBD1 agrees at 8 bases. V lost 1 base, J lost 6 bases, and 8 bases stayed unmatched. The CDR3 is 15 amino acids. Germline values: CDR1 SGHDT, CDR2 YYEEEE. The CDR3 DNA follows: TGTGCCAGCAGCTTGAGCGGACAGGGTTTGCATGGCTACACCTTC. Its translation is CASSLSGQGLHGYTF.

The chain employs TRBV28 and TRBJ2-7, with a possible D match to TRBD1 (6 bases). CDR3 length: 19 amino acids. Trimming pared 1 base from V and 0 bases from J, leaving 22 bases between. Per the germline V gene, CDR1 is MDHEN and CDR2 is SYDVKM. The CDR3 sequence is CASSLSPGSRGKISYEQYF. The DNA for the CDR3 is TGTGCCAGCAGTTTATCCCCGGGAAGCAGGGGTAAAATCTCCTACGAGCAGTACTTC.

The chain carries TRBV4-1 and TRBJ1-4, with a possible D match to TRBD1 (5 bases). CDR3 length: 15 amino acids. Germline V gives CDR1 MGHRA, CDR2 YSYEKL. Trimming pared 4 bases from V and 2 bases from J, leaving 11 bases between. The CDR3 region has the DNA TGCGCCAGCAGCCTGACGGGGGGGACTAATGAAAAACTGTTTTTT. It translates to CASSLTGGTNEKLFF.

The chain combines TRBV9 with TRBJ2-7; D is unresolved. Germline V gene data show CDR1 as SGDLS and CDR2 as YYNGEE. This CDR3 contains 15 residues. V was trimmed by 0 bases and J by 0 bases, leaving 10 bases between them. The CDR3: CASSVGAGSSYEQYF. The CDR3 DNA reads as TGTGCCAGCAGCGTAGGGGCAGGAAGCTCCTACGAGCAGTACTTC.

The J gene is TRBJ1-1, the V gene TRBV15; D uncertain. There are 14 residues in the CDR3. The germline gives CDR1 LNHNV, CDR2 YYDKDF (reference sequence). The germline V and J ends were trimmed by 6 bases and 5 bases, with 16 bases remaining between them. The CDR3 DNA follows: TGTGCCACCAGTATCCCGCGCTTCCAAACTGAAGCTTTCTTT. The encoded protein is CATSIPRFQTEAFF.

The chain combines TRBV7-9 with TRBJ1-5; D gene ambiguous. This CDR3 spans 15 amino acids. Germline values: CDR1 SEHNR, CDR2 FQNEAQ (reference sequence). The V and J ends lost 5 bases and 2 bases respectively, with 13 bases between them. The CDR3 sequence: CASSLYTGGNQPQHF. The CDR3 nucleotides read TGTGCCAGCAGCCTGTACACGGGAGGCAATCAGCCCCAGCATTTT.